This T cell receptor (beta chain) derives from a study of T cells in women clearing cervical HPV infection. The CDR3 runs 11 residues. Germline-derived CDR1 and CDR2 are DFQATT and SNEGSKA (reference sequence). Trimming removed 6 bases at V and 3 bases at J, with 8 bases between. A word on this clone: The DNA ends 3 residues before the CDR3 does, and the rest of the CDR3 is filled in from the germline J gene.

The assay was immunoSEQ multiplex PCR, and TCRdb's table has in-frame clones only and misses some. The sample has 11,000 or so clones. The sequenced material came from blood buffy coat. The chain links TRBV20-1 to TRBJ1-1, with D perhaps TRBD1 (5 bases). This TCR was sampled from a woman aged 18 to 69 with a cervical HPV16 infection that either progressed to CIN3+ or cleared (not recorded which). CDR3 sequence reads: CSAGGYTEAFF. The DNA read from the CDR3 is TGCAGTGCCGGGGGTTACACTGAA.